A selection of T cell receptor beta chains follows, all from one sample in a study of PD-1 blockade in classical Hodgkin lymphoma. TCRdb's table, derived via immunoSEQ multiplex PCR, lists solely in-frame clones and lacks some. The sample shows about 41,000 clones, 60% to 80% of them seen only once. This specimen consisted of peripheral blood mononuclear cells (PBMCs), obtained before the fourth cycle of nivolumab. Receptors originate from a human donor with classical Hodgkin lymphoma. Each CDR3 is given with its conserved first and last residue. The D gene is left open where the match is weak. Clone size is shown for a subset of rows, as once, few, many or a class of expanded clone.

TRBD2,TRBV13,TRBJ2-3,-,TGTGCCGCACGGAGCGGGGGGAGAACAGATACGCAGTATTTT,CAARSGGRTDTQYF
-,TRBV14,TRBJ1-1,-,TGTGCCAGCAGCCAAGGGACAGAGAACACTGAAGCTTTCTTT,CASSQGTENTEAFF
TRBD1,TRBV19,TRBJ1-6,-,TGTGCCAGTAGTATATCGACAGGGGGATCACCCCTCCACTTT,CASSISTGGSPLHF
-,TRBV2,TRBJ2-5,medium-sized,TGTGCCAGTAGGACCCACCCACCCGAGACCCAGTACTTC,CASRTHPPETQYF
TRBD1,TRBV11-2,TRBJ1-1,-,TGTGCCAGCAGCTTTGGGCCGGTCCTACAGGGGAGATGGAACACTGAAGCTTTCTTT,CASSFGPVLQGRWNTEAFF
-,TRBV29-1,TRBJ1-3,-,TGCAGCGTTGCAGGGAATCCCGGAAACACCATATATTTT,CSVAGNPGNTIYF
TRBD1,TRBV7-9,TRBJ2-3,-,TGTGCCAGCAGTAAAACGACAGGGAGAACAGATACGCAGTATTTT,CASSKTTGRTDTQYF
-,TRBV5-1,TRBJ1-1,-,TGCGCCAGCAGCCTCCCCGGGCCCCAGGGGAACACTGAAGCTTTCTTT,CASSLPGPQGNTEAFF
-,TRBV5-4,TRBJ1-6,few,TGTGCCAGCAGCTTGACAGGGATGAATTCACCCCTCCACTTT,CASSLTGMNSPLHF
TRBD1,TRBV19,TRBJ2-7,-,TGTGCCAGTACGGGACAGGGGGGAGACGAGCAGTACTTC,CASTGQGGDEQYF
-,TRBV2,TRBJ2-1,-,TGTGCCAGCAGTTATAACAGGGGGGGAGGGAATGAGCAGTTCTTC,CASSYNRGGGNEQFF
-,TRBV7-9,TRBJ2-5,few,TGTGCCAGCAGCTTTGTTGAGACCCAGTACTTC,CASSFVETQYF
-,TRBV5-1,TRBJ2-1,-,TGCGCCAGCAGCTTGTTGGGGGGGCTGGCGGGAAACAATGAGCAGTTCTTC,CASSLLGGLAGNNEQFF
-,TRBV11-1,TRBJ2-5,-,TGTGCCAGCAGCTTACTTGGGGGCCAAGAGACCCAGTACTTC,CASSLLGGQETQYF
TRBD1,TRBV5-6,TRBJ1-6,-,TGTGCCAGCAGCCCACCGCAGACAGGGTTCTATAATTCACCCCTCCACTTT,CASSPPQTGFYNSPLHF
-,TRBV28,TRBJ1-2,-,TGTGCCAGCAGTCTAGGGACGGTTTTAGCTAACTATGGCTACACCTTC,CASSLGTVLANYGYTF
-,TRBV27,TRBJ2-4,-,TGTGCCAGCAGTTTAACGAGGGGTGGAAACATTCAGTACTTC,CASSLTRGGNIQYF
-,TRBV5-1,TRBJ2-5,-,TGCGCCAGCAGCTTGGCCAGTATAGGGAAAGAGACCCAGTACTTC,CASSLASIGKETQYF
TRBD2,TRBV5-1,TRBJ2-3,-,TGCGCCAGCAGCACCCGCGGGGGGACACTTAGCACAGATACGCAGTATTTT,CASSTRGGTLSTDTQYF
-,TRBV7-2,TRBJ1-4,-,TGTGCCAGCAGTCAGTACGCAACTAATGAAAAACTGTTTTTT,CASSQYATNEKLFF
-,TRBV9,TRBJ2-1,-,TGTGCCAGCAGCGTAAGTACAGCCCCCTACAATGAGCAGTTCTTC,CASSVSTAPYNEQFF
-,TRBV19,TRBJ1-6,-,TGTGCCAGTAATCTGCCAGGGAGGGGTTCACCCCTCCACTTT,CASNLPGRGSPLHF
-,TRBV18,TRBJ2-5,-,TGTGCCAGCTCACCACTAGGGCCTTCGTTAGGCCAGTACTTC,CASSPLGPSLGQYF
-,TRBV19,TRBJ1-3,-,TGTGCCAGTAGTATAGATCGCAGCTCTGGAAACACCATATATTTT,CASSIDRSSGNTIYF
TRBD1,TRBV10-3,TRBJ2-7,-,TGTGCCATCAGGGTGGGACAGGGGTCCGAGCAGTACTTC,CAIRVGQGSEQYF
-,TRBV6-1,TRBJ1-2,-,TGTGCCAGCAGTCCCTTTGGACGCGACTATGGCTACACCTTC,CASSPFGRDYGYTF
TRBD2,TRBV5-1,TRBJ2-1,-,TGCGCCAGCAGCGCGACTAGCGGGGGCTACAATGAGCAGTTCTTC,CASSATSGGYNEQFF
-,TRBV29-1,TRBJ2-7,few,TGCAGCGCCGTAGGGGGCGAGCAGTACTTC,CSAVGGEQYF
-,TRBV19,TRBJ2-7,-,TGTGCCACCAGTATGGGGGAGAACGAGCAGTACTTC,CATSMGENEQYF
-,TRBV5-6,TRBJ1-5,-,TGTGCCAGCAGCTTTGGACCTGATAGCAATCAGCCCCAGCATTTT,CASSFGPDSNQPQHF
TRBD1,TRBV7-2,TRBJ2-7,-,TGTGCCAGCAGCTTGTTGCCCGGGACAGGGGGCGAAGAGTACGAGCAGTACTTC,CASSLLPGTGGEEYEQYF
-,TRBV9,TRBJ2-1,-,TGTGCCAGCAGCGTAGGTTGGAGGCAGGGGCTATACAATGAGCAGTTCTTC,CASSVGWRQGLYNEQFF
-,TRBV4-3,TRBJ1-2,-,TGCGCCAGCAGCCAAGTTATGAGAGACCGACGAGCTAACTATGGCTACACCTTC,CASSQVMRDRRANYGYTF
-,TRBV5-1,TRBJ2-1,-,TGCGCCAGCGGGGTAGACGGGGCCAATGAGCAGTTCTTC,CASGVDGANEQFF
TRBD1,TRBV10-1,TRBJ2-7,-,TGCGCCAGCAGTGAGTCGGAGGTCCAGGGGGCTCACTACGAGCAGTACTTC,CASSESEVQGAHYEQYF
-,TRBV7-8,TRBJ1-5,-,TGTGCCAGCAGCTTAGCAGAAGATCAGCCCCAGCATTTT,CASSLAEDQPQHF
TRBD2,TRBV7-9,TRBJ2-3,few,TGTGCCAGCAGCCCCGGACTAGCGGGGCTCCTCTGGGATACGCAGTATTTT,CASSPGLAGLLWDTQYF
-,TRBV5-4,TRBJ2-6,few,TGTGCCAGCAGCTTAGGCTCTGGGGCCAACGTCCTGACTTTC,CASSLGSGANVLTF
-,TRBV30,TRBJ1-5,-,TGTGCCTGGAGTGTAGCCGTGAATCAGCCCCAGCATTTT,CAWSVAVNQPQHF
-,TRBV7-9,TRBJ2-7,-,TGTGCCAGCAGCTTAAACGGTGGGCCCGGGGTTAACGAGCAGTACTTC,CASSLNGGPGVNEQYF
-,TRBV7-9,TRBJ2-1,-,TGTGCCAGCAGCCCCCGAGAGACAGTTCCGGGCAATGAGCAGTTCTTC,CASSPRETVPGNEQFF
-,TRBV10-3,TRBJ1-1,few,TGTGCCATCAGTGAGTCGGAGGGAGGCCGAACCATGAACACTGAAGCTTTCTTT,CAISESEGGRTMNTEAFF
-,TRBV10-1,TRBJ1-3,-,TGCGCCATCAAAAGACTCTGGAGGGCAGGAAACACCATATATTTT,CAIKRLWRAGNTIYF
TRBD2,TRBV7-9,TRBJ2-7,-,TGTGCCAGCAGCTCGGTAGCGGGGGGGCCTGTCTACGAGCAGTACTTC,CASSSVAGGPVYEQYF
-,TRBV4-1,TRBJ2-1,-,TGCGCCAGCAGCCAAGAGGGGACATACAATGAGCAGTTCTTC,CASSQEGTYNEQFF
-,TRBV19,TRBJ1-1,-,TGTGCCAGTACCCAAGGAAGGGGTAACACTGAAGCTTTCTTT,CASTQGRGNTEAFF
TRBD1,TRBV12-5,TRBJ2-1,-,TGTGCTAGTGGTTTGGCGGCCGGGACAGCACACAATGAGCAGTTCTTC,CASGLAAGTAHNEQFF
TRBD1,TRBV5-4,TRBJ2-5,-,TGTGCCAGCAGCCAAGGGACAGGTACTCAAGAGACCCAGTACTTC,CASSQGTGTQETQYF
-,TRBV5-4,TRBJ1-6,few,TGTGCCAGCAGCGCCCCGGATAATTCACCCCTCCACTTT,CASSAPDNSPLHF
-,TRBV4-3,TRBJ1-1,-,TGCGCCAGCAGCCAAAGACTGGCGAACACTGAAGCTTTCTTT,CASSQRLANTEAFF
-,TRBV12-5,TRBJ2-4,-,TGTGCTAGTGCCGTCGGGTCCTCGTCCAACATTCAGTACTTC,CASAVGSSSNIQYF
TRBD2,TRBV7-6,TRBJ2-1,-,TGTGCCAGCAGCCCGCTCGTTGCCGGGACTAGCGGGGGACATCTGTTCTTC,CASSPLVAGTSGGHLFF
-,TRBV4-3,TRBJ2-1,-,TGCGCCAGCAGCCAAGACACAGGCTCCTACAATGAGCAGTTCTTC,CASSQDTGSYNEQFF
TRBD2,TRBV28,TRBJ2-5,once,TGTGCCAGCAGTTCTCTAGCGGGGGAAATACAAGAGACCCAGTACTTC,CASSSLAGEIQETQYF
-,TRBV28,TRBJ2-7,-,TGTGCCAGCAGTTTAAATGGGGGCGCCGAGCAGTACTTC,CASSLNGGAEQYF
-,TRBV13,TRBJ1-1,-,TGTGCCAGCAGCTTAGGGACACGGGGAAACACTGAGGCTTTCTTT,CASSLGTRGNTEAFF
-,TRBV7-9,TRBJ2-7,-,TGTGCCAGCAGCTTCGTCAATGACTTGTTAAAGCAGTACTTC,CASSFVNDLLKQYF
TRBD2,TRBV2,TRBJ2-7,-,TGTGCCAGCAGTGATCGGGAGGGATCCGGGTACGAGCAGTACTTC,CASSDREGSGYEQYF
-,TRBV30,TRBJ2-7,-,TGTGCCTGGATTGATTGGGCGGGCGAGCAGTACTTC,CAWIDWAGEQYF
TRBD2,TRBV2,TRBJ2-5,once,TGTGCCAGCAGCGTTTCGGTCGGACTAGCGGGGGGCGGGGAGACCCAGTACTTC,CASSVSVGLAGGGETQYF